This paragraph reports one TCR beta chain. This record comes from a study of preoperative IRX-2 immunotherapy in early breast cancer. This CDR3 region has 16 residues. The J segment lost 3 bases and the V segment lost 0 bases, leaving 6 bases of the junction unmatched. Per germline, CDR1 KGHSH and CDR2 LQKENI. TCRdb's copy holds only in-frame clones and misses some; the assay was immunoSEQ multiplex PCR. This sample has approximately 20,000 clones, with about 82% found just once. Treatment indicated: preoperative locoregional IRX-2 cytokine immunotherapy. Patients received preoperative, locoregional IRX-2 cytokine immunotherapy in a phase Ib study.

The sequences come from lymph node tissue, collected after IRX-2 immunotherapy. This TCR derives from a human donor with breast cancer. This chain uses TRBV18 with TRBJ2-3; 7 bases map to TRBD1. The CDR3 coding sequence is TGTGCCAGCTCACCACCGAAGACAGGGATTACAGATACGCAGTATTTT. This translates into CASSPPKTGITDTQYF.